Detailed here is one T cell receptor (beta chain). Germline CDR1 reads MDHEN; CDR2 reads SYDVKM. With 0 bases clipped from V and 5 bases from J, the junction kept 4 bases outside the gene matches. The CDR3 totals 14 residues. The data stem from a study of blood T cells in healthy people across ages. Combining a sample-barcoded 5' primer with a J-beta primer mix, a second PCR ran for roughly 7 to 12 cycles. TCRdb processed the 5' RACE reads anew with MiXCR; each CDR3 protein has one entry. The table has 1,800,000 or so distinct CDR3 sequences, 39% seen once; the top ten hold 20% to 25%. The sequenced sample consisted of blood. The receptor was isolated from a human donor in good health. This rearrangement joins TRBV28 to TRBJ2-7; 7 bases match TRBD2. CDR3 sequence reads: CASSLWPRGNEQYF. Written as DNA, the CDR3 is TGTGCCAGCAGTTTATGGCCGCGGGGGAACGAGCAGTACTTC.